Presented here are 2 T cell receptor beta chains from one specimen sequenced in a study of blood T cell repertoires in COVID-19. Profiled with immunoSEQ multiplex PCR; TCRdb holds only in-frame clones, not every one. The sample has roughly 140,000 clones; 75% to 85% are singletons. The sample consisted of peripheral blood. The source is a man aged 70 or older who had recovered from COVID-19.

CDR3 DNA sequence: TGCAGCGCCCAGACAGGGGGGGATGAAAAACTGTTTTTT. As protein: CSAQTGGDEKLFF. The genes are TRBV29-1 and TRBJ1-4, with 9 bases matching TRBD1. J lost 6 bases, V lost 7 bases, and 6 bases had no gene match. CDR3 size: 13 residues. Germline CDR1 and CDR2: SQVTM and ANQGSEA.

The V gene is TRBV7-9, the J gene TRBJ1-2; 9 bases line up with TRBD1. The CDR3 totals 14 residues. V dropped 0 bases and J dropped 12; count of bases not matched to a gene: 8. Germline CDR1 and CDR2: SEHNR and FQNEAQ (reference sequence). CDR3 in amino acids: CASSLAGQGSPDTF. Here the CDR3 DNA reads TGTGCCAGCAGCTTAGCGGGACAGGGTAGCCCTGACACCTTC.